This T cell receptor beta chain was obtained from a study of shared clonotypes between healthy human individuals (dated by TCRdb to the early 2020s). Background on the whole study: A couple of women and a few men aged 18 to 49 years were included in the cohort. Libraries were prepared and TCR repertoires were sequenced by different laboratories using diverse techniques, in order to increase sequencing depth and limit assay-specific biases. Each donor's leukapheresis produced roughly between about 0.8 and 10 billion PBMCs. The study deeply sequenced blood TCR repertoires of several healthy adults to estimate repertoire size and the extent of clonotype sharing between individuals. Study-wide conclusions, independent of this receptor: Only blood was sampled, and tissue TCR repertoires likely differ from those in blood. Pairwise subsampling indicated that sequencing depth was expected to affect the degree of clonotype sharing among donors. The genetic and exposure-history diversity represented was limited by the small number of donors.

V lost 3 bases and J lost 3 bases; the stretch between them is 15 bases long. Per the germline V gene, SNHLY is the CDR1 and FYNNEI is the CDR2. From the cysteine up to the phenylalanine, the CDR3 has a length of 15 residues. Of the read, only the CDR3 DNA is kept; its 45 bases are in frame from base 1. The donors were healthy, HIV-negative adults with no recently reported acute infections or vaccinations. Only Caucasian adults living in Nashville, Tennessee, USA were represented among the donors. For unsorted samples, 90 million or so PBMCs were counted and genomic DNA was extracted with the QIAamp DNA Blood Mini kit. Blood was collected by leukapheresis, and PBMCs were isolated by Ficoll-Histopaque density gradient centrifugation and then cryopreserved in liquid nitrogen vapor phase. As for this clone: The specificity of this receptor is unknown. No base-level quality is on record; no much larger clone is a single base apart.

Using the deep immunoSEQ assay, TCR CDR3 regions were amplified from genomic DNA by multiplex PCR. Extracted genomic DNA from each cell subset was spread evenly across all wells of several immunoSEQ 96-well plates, with each plate serving as a replicate. For unsorted PBMC, 300 ng of genomic DNA, equivalent to roughly 30,000 T cell genomes, went into each replicate PCR. Unsorted PBMC genomic DNA was sequenced across ten immunoSEQ deep assay plates. Purified libraries were measured with a Qubit 3.0 fluorometer, size-checked on a Bioanalyzer 2100, and measured again with the KAPA Library Quantification kit. Every immunoSEQ 96-well plate was sequenced on a separate single-read 150-cycle Illumina NextSeq 550 flow cell. Regarding the original processing steps: Because the immunoSEQ output included only junctional sequences and no quality scores, the filtering could not be the same as the filtering used for full-length reads. Sequences were annotated with PyIR, a Python wrapper for IgBLAST v1.9, using IMGT germline references to assign V/J genes and CDR3. Reads were removed for weak V/J assignments (E-value above 1e-6), missing CDR3, stop codons, out-of-frame junctions, or ambiguous translated residues. V3J clonotypes were defined by identical inferred V gene, J gene, and CDR3 amino acid sequence. To compute the percentage overlap between repertoires, the number of shared unique clonotypes was divided by the size of the smaller repertoire. Repertoire richness was assessed with RTK rarefaction, the Chao1 estimator, and Recon v2.1 estimates of unobserved clonotypes. The immuneACCESS repertoire file appears here via TCRdb, limited to in-frame rearrangements. These files lack a portion of the clones; in checked studies, under half of the deficit traces to unresolved V genes, and the cause of the others is not known. D and trimming were read from the DNA, whereas the V and J calls and clone size are those reported in that table. The sample data list around 450,000 clones, and 79% of these were observed just once. Together, the top ten hold around 13% of the sample.

The rearrangement combines TRBV2 with TRBJ2-7; the D call is tentative, TRBD1 or TRBD2, as each matches 5 bases. Material for sequencing was PBMCs. The TCR comes from a woman between 35 and 50 years old in good health. Some clones in this sample may be carry-over from other donors' samples. The DNA reads as follows: TGTGCCAGCAGTGAGGTCGCCGGGGCAGGCTACGAGCAGTACTTC. Its product reads: CASSEVAGAGYEQYF. The variable domain in full, with residues beyond the CDR3 obtained from the reference TRBV2 and TRBJ2-7 genes, is EPEVTQTPSHQVTQMGQEVILRCVPISNHLYFYWYRQILGQKVEFLVSFYNNEISEKSEIFDDQFSVERPDGSNFTLKIRSTKLEDSAMYFCASSEVAGAGYEQYFGPGTRLTVT.